One sample yielded the 22 T cell receptor beta chains listed below, sequenced in a study of a mutant IDH1 vaccine in newly diagnosed glioma. Here immunoSEQ multiplex PCR was the method, and the copy in TCRdb shows in-frame clones only, minus some. The sample includes tens of thousands of clones, 60% to 85% of them seen just once. Noted time point: week 23, last vaccination. Mutant IDH1 20-mer peptide, at 300 ug, made up each vaccine dose, with topical imiquimod. Their antigen targets remain unknown. Sample: PBMCs, taken from a glioma patient whose treatment included an IDH1 peptide vaccine. These receptors were collected from a woman between 35 and 50 years old with glioma. Some clones in this sample may be carry-over from other donors' samples.

As regards this clone: A junction end diverges from the germline sequence, so it may reflect a read error. This chain links TRBV5-3 with TRBJ1-2; D is ambiguous. TRBV5-3 is reported as an ORF; its role is uncertain. The CDR3 has 14 amino acids. CDR3 DNA: TGTGCCAGCAGCTTAGGTTGGCAAAACTATGGCTACACCTTC. The encoded protein is CASSLGWQNYGYTF.

The V call is TRBV4-3, the J call TRBJ2-3; D possibly matches TRBD1 or TRBD2 (5 bases each). Germline V gene lookup returns CDR1 LGHNA and CDR2 YSLEER. The CDR3 runs to 16 residues. V dropped 1 base and J dropped 7 bases, with 18 bases sitting between them. The CDR3 region has the DNA TGCGCCAGCAGCCAAGTACCGGGTGGGACCACGAATACGCAGTATTTT. Its protein is CASSQVPGGTTNTQYF.

This chain links TRBV5-1 with TRBJ2-3, with 11 bases that match TRBD2. The J segment lost 8 bases and the V segment lost 4 bases, leaving 9 bases of the junction unmatched. This CDR3 contains 15 residues. In germline, CDR1 is SGHRS, CDR2 YFSETQ. The DNA of the CDR3 is TGCGCCAGCAGCCCGACTAGCGGGACTGAGGGTACGCAGTATTTT. Its protein is CASSPTSGTEGTQYF.

The chain uses TRBV4-1 and TRBJ1-1, with D unresolved. The CDR3 runs 11 residues. The V gene lost 3 bases and the J gene lost 4 bases, with 3 bases spanning the gap. Per the germline V gene, CDR1 is MGHRA and CDR2 is YSYEKL. The CDR3 region is CASSQGTEAFF. Here the CDR3 DNA reads TGCGCCAGCAGCCAGGGCACTGAAGCTTTCTTT.

The V call is TRBV4-2, the J call TRBJ2-5; no clear D. The CDR3 has 14 amino acids. Trimming took 4 bases from V and 1 from J, leaving 10 bases between them. Germline V gene data show CDR1 as LGHNA and CDR2 as YNFKEQ. The CDR3 is CASSRGSRQETQYF. The DNA of the CDR3 is TGTGCCAGCAGCCGTGGTAGCCGCCAAGAGACCCAGTACTTC.

The CDR3 protein is CASSQDLTVYEQYF. CDR3 nucleotides: TGTGCCAGCAGCCAAGATTTGACAGTCTACGAGCAGTACTTC. This chain links TRBV4-2 with TRBJ2-7; TRBD1 is a possible D gene (5 bases). V was clipped by 0 bases and J by 3 bases, with 9 bases between them. CDR1 is LGHNA and CDR2 is YNFKEQ in the germline V gene. The CDR3 covers 14 residues.

V and J are TRBV7-2 and TRBJ2-4, with D tentatively TRBD2 (6 bases). Germline loops: CDR1 SGHTA, CDR2 FQGNSA. The CDR3 length is 17 residues. V shed 5 bases and J shed 6 bases, with 23 bases lying between them. CDR3 nucleotides: TGTGCCAGCAGCCCAAACGGAGGGTCTTTTGGAGGAAACATTCAGTACTTC. This encodes CASSPNGGSFGGNIQYF.

The count of this clone is one. CDR3 coding DNA: TGTGCCAGCAGCGTAGGGAGCTCCCAGGGACGAGGAGAGACCCAGTACTTC. It codes for CASSVGSSQGRGETQYF. The chain carries TRBV9 and TRBJ2-5, with D perhaps being TRBD1 or TRBD2 (5 bases each). Germline lookup yields CDR1 SGDLS and CDR2 YYNGEE. Trimming stripped 0 bases from V and 4 bases from J, with 19 bases between. The CDR3 is made up of 17 amino acids.

The chain joins TRBV19 to TRBJ2-1; 11 positions match TRBD2. CDR1 is LNHDA, CDR2 SQIVND, per germline (reference sequence). Trimming cost V 4 bases and J 7 bases; bases outside gene matches: 9. The CDR3 sequence is 16 residues long. The CDR3 nucleotides are TGTGCCAGTAGTACCCTGCTAGCGGGAGGAAGGAATGAGCAGTTCTTC. This translates into CASSTLLAGGRNEQFF.

This clone was seen more than once but under ten times. The chain has TRBV7-2 and TRBJ2-1, with 7 bases fitting TRBD2. With 3 bases clipped from V and 0 bases from J, the junction kept 5 bases outside the gene matches. The germline CDR1 and CDR2 sequences are SGHTA and FQGNSA. The CDR3 runs to 16 residues. Here the CDR3 DNA reads TGTGCCAGCAGCTTGGGAGCGGGGAACTCCTACAATGAGCAGTTCTTC. Its translation is CASSLGAGNSYNEQFF.

V gene TRBV9 combines with J gene TRBJ2-7; TRBD2 agrees at 12 bases. The ends lost 3 bases at V and 5 bases at J; junction bases unmatched: 3. The CDR3 is 14 residues long. Germline V CDR1 and CDR2: SGDLS, YYNGEE. The CDR3 is CASSGRTSGNEQYF. The CDR3 nucleotides are TGTGCCAGCAGCGGTCGGACTAGCGGGAACGAGCAGTACTTC.

This clone was picked up a small number of times. The rearrangement joins TRBV5-4 to TRBJ1-6, with D uncertain. CDR1 is SGHNT and CDR2 is YYREEE in the germline V gene (reference sequence). The CDR3 spans 15 residues. Between the trimmed V and J ends, which lost 0 bases and 7 bases, there was a span of 11 bases. The CDR3 spells CASSLGGVPNSPLHF. CDR3 DNA: TGTGCCAGCAGCTTGGGAGGCGTCCCGAATTCACCCCTCCACTTT.

The chain employs TRBV7-2 and TRBJ1-1; 8 bases agree with TRBD1. There are 16 residues in the CDR3. Germline V gene sequence: CDR1 SGHTA, CDR2 FQGNSA. V trimming: 3 bases; J trimming: 0 bases; junction bases outside the gene matches: 6. CDR3 residues: CASSFLTGAMNTEAFF. CDR3 DNA: TGTGCCAGCAGCTTCTTGACAGGGGCAATGAACACTGAAGCTTTCTTT.

The CDR3 region has the DNA TGTGCCAGCAGCTCCCCCCGGGGGGCGGGAGACACCGGGGAGCTGTTTTTT. Translating gives CASSSPRGAGDTGELFF. The chain carries TRBV5-4 and TRBJ2-2; tentatively, D is TRBD2 (7 bases). Germline V gene sequence: CDR1 SGHNT, CDR2 YYREEE (reference sequence). Trimming took off 3 bases at V and 3 bases at J, with 18 bases between the two ends. The CDR3 contains 17 residues. Full variable domain (missing parts from reference TRBV5-4 and TRBJ2-2): ETGVTQSPTHLIKTRGQQVTLRCSSQSGHNTVSWYQQALGQGPQFIFQYYREEENGRGNFPPRFSGLQFPNYSSELNVNALELDDSALYLCASSSPRGAGDTGELFFGEGSRLTVL.

The sample holds a few counts of this clone. The chain joins TRBV7-2 to TRBJ1-4; D is undetermined. In germline, CDR1 is SGHTA, CDR2 FQGNSA. The CDR3 is 15 residues long. V was shortened by 7 bases and J by 1 base, with 13 bases between the two germline ends. This CDR3 is CASTRRPGTNEKLFF. The CDR3 DNA sequence: TGTGCCAGCACCAGACGACCGGGAACTAATGAAAAACTGTTTTTT.

This chain connects TRBV4-1 to TRBJ2-1, with 9 bases aligning to TRBD2. The CDR3 is 14 amino acids. Unmatched junction bases numbered 6, after V lost 4 bases and J lost 8 bases. Germline CDR1 is MGHRA and CDR2 is YSYEKL. The CDR3 spells CASSREAGGDEQFF. CDR3 in DNA: TGCGCCAGCAGCCGAGAAGCGGGGGGTGATGAGCAGTTCTTC.

The chain couples TRBV6-5 to TRBJ1-5; D unresolved. V shed 7 bases and J shed 4 bases, with 11 bases lying between them. The germline V gene encodes CDR1 MNHEY and CDR2 SVGAGI. This CDR3 is 13 amino acids long. The CDR3 reads CASTPGPNQPQHF. The CDR3 DNA follows: TGTGCCAGCACTCCGGGCCCGAATCAGCCCCAGCATTTT.

The chain is built from TRBV5-4 and TRBJ2-7; TRBD2 is a possible D gene (8 bases). Germline V lookup: CDR1 SGHNT, CDR2 YYREEE (reference sequence). The V end lost 6 bases, the J end lost 7 bases, and 20 bases lay between the germline ends. The CDR3 is made up of 14 amino acids. DNA of the CDR3: TGTGCCAGCACTGAGGGGGCGGGAGGTAAGGAGCAGTACTTC. The encoded protein is CASTEGAGGKEQYF.

The chain recombines TRBV7-9 with TRBJ2-5; D remains unclear. Deletions cut 5 bases from V and 5 bases from J, with 15 bases between. The CDR3 is 14 residues long. Germline V CDR1 and CDR2: SEHNR, FQNEAQ (reference sequence). CDR3 bases: TGTGCCAGCAGCCCCGGACCCTCAAGGGAGACCCAGTACTTC. Residues: CASSPGPSRETQYF.

This sequence joins TRBV11-2 and TRBJ2-2; no clear D. V lost 1 base to trimming and J lost 5 bases, with 8 bases between them. The germline V gene has CDR1 SGHAT and CDR2 FQNNGV. The length of the CDR3 is 14 residues. The CDR3 loop is CASSLGATTGELFF. The DNA of the CDR3 is TGTGCCAGCAGCTTAGGGGCCACAACCGGGGAGCTGTTTTTT.

The chain uses TRBV6-6 and TRBJ2-6; D is ambiguous. Germline V lookup: CDR1 MNHNY, CDR2 SVGAGI (reference sequence). This CDR3 has 16 residues. Trimming removed 2 bases from V and 0 bases from J, with 8 bases in between. CDR3 region: CASSYRSFSGANVLTF. The CDR3 DNA sequence: TGTGCCAGCAGTTACCGCAGCTTCTCTGGGGCCAACGTCCTGACTTTC.

The chain links TRBV9 to TRBJ1-1, with 8 bases matching TRBD1. The CDR3 extends over 14 amino acids. V dropped 1 base and J dropped 6; count of bases not matched to a gene: 5. CDR1 is SGDLS and CDR2 is YYNGEE in the germline V gene. The CDR3 sequence: CASSVTGGDPEAFF. CDR3 in DNA: TGTGCCAGCAGCGTAACAGGGGGAGACCCTGAAGCTTTCTTT.